Below, one T cell receptor beta chain is given with its context. Its antigen is unknown. These data belong to a study of shared clonotypes between healthy human individuals. Study-level findings and limits: In a few donors, approximately 5% of naive CD4 clonotypes appeared in common.

The sorted-subset replicate PCRs were given approximately 190 ng DNA, which is about 29,000 T cell genomes. Clones were sequenced by immunoSEQ multiplex PCR, and TCRdb holds only the in-frame ones, with some missing. The table has approximately 100,000 clones, around 65% seen once. CDR1 SGHKS and CDR2 YYEKEE come from the germline V gene (reference sequence). There are 17 residues in the CDR3. Trimming took 4 bases from V and 6 from J; bases not matched to a gene: 15. This clonotype was sampled from a woman in her thirties in good health. Source material: memory CD8+ T cells sorted from blood. Subset of the sample: CD45RO+ cells pooled with CCR7-negative TemRA cells. V gene TRBV5-5 combines with J gene TRBJ2-7, with 11 bases lining up with TRBD1. The CDR3 DNA reads as TGTGCCAGCAGCCAAGATAGGGGACAGGGGGTACGGGGCGAGCAGTACTTC. Residues: CASSQDRGQGVRGEQYF.